This TCR beta chain emerged from a study of OX40 agonist ivuxolimab in advanced cancers. Study-level background: Ivuxolimab is an agonistic anti-OX40 (CD134) antibody, and patients were treated with it. Patient treatment consisted of intravenous ivuxolimab administration every 2 weeks at 0.01 to 10 mg/kg. Regarding the study as a whole: Researchers report that CD8+ T cells had, on average, more expanded clones than CD4+. At 0.1-3.0 mg/kg, partial responders had clonal expansion among the lowest observed.

The method was immunoSEQ multiplex PCR; TCRdb's version includes in-frame clones alone and lacks a portion of them. This table has some 58,000 clones, about 86% appearing once. Concerning this clone itself: Its matching antigen is unknown.

Trimming shortened V by 3 bases and J by 3 bases, and 15 bases separated the two germline ends. This CDR3 has 15 residues. Germline-derived CDR1 and CDR2 are MGHDK and SYGVNS. This clonotype originated in an adult with an advanced solid tumor such as melanoma, head and neck, liver or kidney cancer. The chain carries TRBV25-1 and TRBJ2-7, with D uncertain. The source material was CD4+ or CD8+ T cells sorted from blood, sampled in a trial of the OX40 agonist ivuxolimab. CDR3 coding DNA: TGTGCCAGCAGTGAGGTGGGAAACCTAGGCTACGAGCAGTACTTC. Residues: CASSEVGNLGYEQYF.